This entry describes one TCR beta chain. Its antigen is unidentified. These data belong to a study of monozygotic twins with inflammatory bowel disease. Study-wide points: IBD patients carried less diverse TCRbeta repertoires (inverse Simpson) than healthy co-twins.

TCRdb reworked the 5' RACE reads into one entry per CDR3 protein, no DNA. The table counts around 200,000 distinct CDR3 sequences; approximately 1.6% lies in the top ten. What was sequenced was blood. This clonotype was sampled from a human donor with ulcerative colitis or Crohn's disease, or a healthy co-twin of an affected twin (not recorded which).

CDR3 loop: CASSHWSGNTGELFF. V usage is TRBV4-1 and J usage is TRBJ2-2. CDR1 is MGHRA, CDR2 YSYEKL, per germline. The CDR3 runs to 15 residues.